The 12 T cell receptor beta chains below were found in one sample sequenced in a study of vaccination and CD4 T cells after COVID-19. No cognate antigen is known for these TCRs. An Oncomine TCR Beta short-read assay was used to sequence the DNA from cultured CD4+ T cells. TCRdb re-analysed the PCR reads in MiXCR, keeping a single row per CDR3 protein. This sample yields 9,500 to 12,000 distinct CDR3 sequences, of which roughly two thirds are seen a single time; about 27% belongs to the top ten. Treatment: approximately 10-day PBMC culture with coronavirus spike peptide pools or control peptides (ViraFEST assay). The sample was CD4+ T cells from blood, cultured in vitro, taken before SARS-CoV-2 vaccination. The source is a human donor who had recovered from COVID-19.

In its sample, this clonotype was seen a few times. The rearrangement uses TRBV19 and TRBJ1-5, with TRBD1 matching over 10 bases. There are 14 residues in the CDR3. Germline lookup yields CDR1 LNHDA and CDR2 SQIVND (reference sequence). V shed 4 bases and J 3 bases; nucleotides not matched to a gene: 0. Written as DNA, the CDR3 is TGTGCCAGTAGTAGACAGGGGGCCAATCAGCCCCAGCATTTT. It encodes CASSRQGANQPQHF.

This chain joins TRBV12-3 or TRBV12-4 and TRBJ1-2, with unresolved D. Trimming removed 6 bases at V and 2 bases at J, with 7 bases between. This CDR3 is 12 amino acids long. The CDR3 region has the DNA TGTGCCAGCAGCCAGGCAAACTATGGCTACACCTTC. Amino acids: CASSQANYGYTF.

This clonotype has a single count. CDR3 coding DNA: TGTGCCAGCAGAAACCAAGCCCTAAATCAGCCCCAGCATTTT. This codes for CASRNQALNQPQHF. The chain carries TRBV6-1 and TRBJ1-5; D unresolved. Trimming took off 6 bases at V and 4 bases at J, with 13 bases between the two ends. This CDR3 is built from 14 residues. Germline V gene sequence: CDR1 MNHNS, CDR2 SASEGT.

The chain combines TRBV10-3 with TRBJ1-6, with D maybe TRBD1 (5 bases). This CDR3 spans 19 amino acids. Germline assignment: CDR1 ENHRY and CDR2 SYGVKD. The ends were cut back, 0 bases at V and 1 base at J, with 16 bases in the middle. The CDR3 sequence: CAISESGTENLSYNSPLHF. The CDR3 DNA reads TGTGCCATCAGTGAGTCCGGGACGGAGAACCTATCCTATAATTCACCCCTCCACTTT.

This clonotype was detected only a few times. The CDR3 nucleotides read TGTGCCAGCACCTACTCTAGCGGGAGGTACACCGGGGAGCTGTTTTTT. Translating gives CASTYSSGRYTGELFF. The rearrangement joins TRBV6-2 or TRBV6-3 to TRBJ2-2; 11 bases agree with TRBD2. V lost 7 bases to trimming and J lost 3 bases; unmatched junction nucleotides: 7. The CDR3 contains 16 residues. Germline lookup yields CDR1 MNHEY and CDR2 SVGEGT.

The rearrangement joins TRBV27 to TRBJ1-4; no reliable D call. CDR1 is MNHEY, CDR2 SMNVEV, per germline (reference sequence). The CDR3 covers 16 residues. V lost 7 bases, J lost 0 bases, and 15 bases lay in between. The CDR3, as DNA: TGTGCCAGCAAGTCAGGCCTCGCGGCAACTAATGAAAAACTGTTTTTT. Its protein is CASKSGLAATNEKLFF.

This chain joins TRBV10-3 and TRBJ2-3; D could derive from TRBD1 or TRBD2 (6 bases each). V shed 2 bases and J shed 4 bases, with 10 bases lying between them. Germline V gene lookup returns CDR1 ENHRY and CDR2 SYGVKD. This CDR3 region has 14 residues. CDR3 residues: CAISEGGRADTQYF. CDR3 coding DNA: TGTGCCATCAGTGAGGGGGGGCGCGCAGATACGCAGTATTTT.

The V call is TRBV28, the J call TRBJ1-5; no reliable D call. This CDR3 region has 17 residues. The V gene's germline CDR1 is MDHEN and CDR2 SYDVKM. V shed 0 bases and J shed 0 bases, with 12 bases lying between them. The CDR3 here is CASSLWTPSGSNQPQHF. DNA of the CDR3: TGTGCCAGCAGTTTATGGACACCCTCCGGTAGCAATCAGCCCCAGCATTTT.

This chain connects TRBV20-1 to TRBJ2-7; TRBD2 matches at 11 bases. The CDR3 length is 14 residues. J gave up 4 bases and V 6 bases, and 8 bases lay outside the gene matches. Germline CDR1 DFQATT, CDR2 SNEGSKA (reference sequence). The CDR3, as DNA: TGCAGTGCCTCCGTAGCGGGAGGGCCATACGAGCAGTACTTC. It yields the protein CSASVAGGPYEQYF.

The V and J genes are TRBV6-1 and TRBJ2-1, with D possibly being TRBD1 or TRBD2 (5 bases each). Germline lookup yields CDR1 MNHNS and CDR2 SASEGT. The CDR3 totals 17 residues. Trimming shortened V by 2 bases and J by 0 bases, and 14 bases separated the two germline ends. CDR3 DNA sequence: TGTGCCAGCAGTGAAAGCGGATGGGGCCCCTCCTACAATGAGCAGTTCTTC. Encoded protein: CASSESGWGPSYNEQFF.

This chain joins TRBV20-1 and TRBJ2-3; D is undetermined. CDR3 length equals 13 residues. The ends were cut back, 1 base at V and 1 base at J, with 6 bases in the middle. Germline lookup yields CDR1 DFQATT and CDR2 SNEGSKA (reference sequence). The CDR3 loop is CSARGPGTDTQYF. The CDR3 bases are TGCAGTGCTAGAGGGCCTGGCACAGATACGCAGTATTTT.

The chain recombines TRBV7-9 with TRBJ2-7, with no clear D. This CDR3 has 14 amino acids. V shed 5 bases and J shed 2 bases, with 13 bases lying between them. Germline CDR1 and CDR2: SEHNR and FQNEAQ (reference sequence). The CDR3 DNA reads as TGTGCCAGCAGCCCCGGCGTTTACGCCTACGAGCAGTACTTC. Protein product: CASSPGVYAYEQYF.